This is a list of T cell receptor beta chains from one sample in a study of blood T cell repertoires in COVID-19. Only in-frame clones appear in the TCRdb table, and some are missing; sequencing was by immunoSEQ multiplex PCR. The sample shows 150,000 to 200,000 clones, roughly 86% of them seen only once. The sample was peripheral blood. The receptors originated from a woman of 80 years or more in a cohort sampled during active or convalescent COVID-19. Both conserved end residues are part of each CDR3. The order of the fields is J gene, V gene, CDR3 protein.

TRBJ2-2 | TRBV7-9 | CASSSYKMGDRNTGELFF
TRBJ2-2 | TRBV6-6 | CASRTRRLETGELFF
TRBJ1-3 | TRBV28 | CASRVGQGNTIYF
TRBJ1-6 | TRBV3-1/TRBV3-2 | CASTPGEGSPLHF
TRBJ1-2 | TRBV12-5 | CASGRTGIDGYTF
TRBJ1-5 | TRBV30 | CAWSVPRVHQPQHF
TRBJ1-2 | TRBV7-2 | CASSFGTGGLGYTF
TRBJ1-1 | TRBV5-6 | CASSPRDSIVAFF
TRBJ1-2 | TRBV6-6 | CASSSNGDITGYGYTF
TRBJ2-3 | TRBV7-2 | CASSLRGQVTDTQYF
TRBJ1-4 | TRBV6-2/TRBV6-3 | CASSYPRGLTGGNTNEKLFF
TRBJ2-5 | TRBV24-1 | CATSGPKEGLAQETQYF
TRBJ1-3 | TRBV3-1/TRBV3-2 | CASSPSIQGGTIYF
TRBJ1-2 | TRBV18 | CASSPESGGGYGYTF
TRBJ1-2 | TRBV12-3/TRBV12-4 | CASSLGGSYTF
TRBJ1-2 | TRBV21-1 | CASSIPRDMEYYGYTF
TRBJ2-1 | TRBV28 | CASSPTRTSGGYNEQFF
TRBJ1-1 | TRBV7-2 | CASSNYIQGEAFF
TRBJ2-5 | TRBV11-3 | CASSLRRGAAWETQYF
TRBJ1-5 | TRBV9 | CASSANSNQPQHF
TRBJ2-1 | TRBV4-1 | CASSRESGNSYNEQFF